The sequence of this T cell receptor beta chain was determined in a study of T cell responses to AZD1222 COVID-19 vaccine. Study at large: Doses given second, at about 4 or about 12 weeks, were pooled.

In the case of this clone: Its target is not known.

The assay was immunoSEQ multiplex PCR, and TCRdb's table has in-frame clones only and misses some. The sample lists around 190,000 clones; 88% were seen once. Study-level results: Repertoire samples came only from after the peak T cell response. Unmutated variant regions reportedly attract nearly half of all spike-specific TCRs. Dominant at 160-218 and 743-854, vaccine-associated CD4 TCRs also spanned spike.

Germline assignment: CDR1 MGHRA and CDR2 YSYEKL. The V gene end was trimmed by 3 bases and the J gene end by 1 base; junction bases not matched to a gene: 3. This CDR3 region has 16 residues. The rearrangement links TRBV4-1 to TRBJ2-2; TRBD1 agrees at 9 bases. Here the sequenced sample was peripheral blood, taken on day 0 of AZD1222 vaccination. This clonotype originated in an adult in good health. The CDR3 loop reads CASSQGQGRNTGELFF. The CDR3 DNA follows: TGCGCCAGCAGCCAGGGACAGGGTAGGAACACCGGGGAGCTGTTTTTT.